Presented here are 5 T cell receptor beta chains from one specimen sequenced in a study of vaccination effects on CD4 cells after COVID-19. Sequencing was performed with immunoSEQ multiplex PCR; in TCRdb, only in-frame clones are kept and a portion is missing. The data show about 59,000 clones, roughly 80% seen once. Sequencing in the ViraFEST assay came after antigen-specific CD4+ T cells had been expanded with viral peptide pools, which were used to stimulate PBMC. Once cultured for roughly nine days, the cells underwent separation to obtain CD4+ T cells. The cohort was immunized with two doses of either the BNT162b2 or mRNA-1273 vaccine. These TCRs' antigens remain unknown. The starting material was CD4+ T cells from PBMCs cultured with HCoV-OC43 spike peptides, obtained after COVID-19 vaccination. Specified subset: HCoV-OC43 spike overlapping peptide pool stimulation. Every receptor here comes from a human donor who received a COVID-19 vaccine.

This clone showed up just a few times. The chain carries TRBV6-5 and TRBJ1-2; 7 nucleotides agree with TRBD1. V dropped 6 bases and J dropped 8; count of bases not matched to a gene: 9. This CDR3 region has 13 residues. Germline CDR1 reads MNHEY; CDR2 reads SVGAGI. The chain's CDR3 is CASRRDSQEGYTF. In DNA form, the CDR3 reads TGTGCCAGCAGGCGGGACAGCCAAGAGGGCTACACCTTC.

This clone has a single count. This sequence joins TRBV20-1 and TRBJ1-5, with 7 bases matching TRBD1. Germline assignment: CDR1 DFQATT and CDR2 SNEGSKA (reference sequence). V lost 3 bases, J lost 6 bases, and 11 bases stayed unmatched. The length of the CDR3 is 15 residues. The CDR3 loop reads CSASPPQTGRQPQHF. CDR3 in DNA: TGCAGTGCTAGTCCTCCTCAGACAGGGCGTCAGCCCCAGCATTTT.

The chain couples TRBV7-6 to TRBJ2-2, with TRBD1 identical over 8 bases. Germline loops: CDR1 SGHVS, CDR2 FNYEAQ. Losses at the gene ends were 5 bases for V and 4 bases for J; bases not matched to a gene: 9. The CDR3 sequence is 16 residues long. The CDR3 loop reads CASSIQPGQVTGELFF. As DNA, the CDR3 is TGTGCCAGCAGCATACAGCCGGGACAGGTCACCGGGGAGCTGTTTTTT.

This clone was picked up a small number of times. The chain carries TRBV6-2 or TRBV6-3 and TRBJ2-7; the D gene is possibly TRBD1 (5 bases). Germline loops: CDR1 MNHEY, CDR2 SVGEGT. This CDR3 contains 14 residues. With 2 bases removed from V and 3 bases from J, the gap between germline ends came to 11 bases. Written as DNA, the CDR3 is TGTGCCAGCAGTTACCGGCAGGGCATCTACGAGCAGTACGTC. Protein sequence: CASSYRQGIYEQYV.

The rearrangement uses TRBV21-1 and TRBJ2-2; the table names TRBD2, a call not compared with the DNA. TRBV21-1 is given as a pseudogene. The length of the CDR3 is 17 residues. This CDR3 reads CASSKEGSIEGTGELFF. The CDR3 nucleotides are TGTGCCAGCAGCAAAGAAGGGAGCATAGAGGGTACCGGGGAGCTGTTTTTT.